This TCR beta chain was captured in a study of blood T cell repertoires in COVID-19. Looking at the study overall: Sites across the United States, Italy and Spain contributed samples from acute and convalescent COVID-19. T cells, B-cell-depleted T cells, or PBMCs provided the cDNA or gDNA that served as material.

The CDR3 is 15 residues long. The junction had 11 bases not matched to a gene; V was cut back by 6 bases and J by 6 bases. Germline loops: CDR1 MNHEY, CDR2 SVGEGT. Under the authors' procedure: Reference gene primers were amplified, and this amplification served to estimate nucleated cell counts. Here immunoSEQ multiplex PCR was the method, and the copy in TCRdb shows in-frame clones only, minus some. The D gene and trimming were derived from the DNA, and the V and J assignments and clone size from that table. The data contain about 61,000 clones, 87% of them singletons. The receptor's source is a man aged 55 to 70 with acute or convalescent COVID-19. What was sequenced was peripheral blood. V is TRBV6-2 or TRBV6-3 and J is TRBJ1-2, with TRBD1 identical over 9 bases. Here the CDR3 DNA reads TGTGCCAGCAGCCTCCGGGGGACAGGGATAGATGGCTACACCTTC. Protein: CASSLRGTGIDGYTF.